This is a list of T cell receptor beta chains from one sample in a study of glioma-infiltrating T cells after dendritic cell vaccination. TCRdb keeps only in-frame clones here, not all; method: immunoSEQ multiplex PCR. The data show 99,000 or so clones, with about 90% seen just once and 2.7% held by the top ten. The source was blood, collected after dendritic cell vaccination. The origin of the receptors is a human donor with glioblastoma. The CDR3 runs from the conserved cysteine through the conserved F or W. The D gene is left open where the match is weak. Size is omitted from some rows. Given values are once, few, many or a class for expanded clones.

v_gene: TRBV6-1; abundance: .; j_gene: TRBJ1-5; d_gene: .; CDR3aa: CASSVTGNQPQHF; CDR3nt: TGTGCCAGCAGTGTCACAGGCAATCAGCCCCAGCATTTT
v_gene: TRBV6-6; abundance: .; j_gene: TRBJ1-1; d_gene: .; CDR3aa: CASSLDRKGAFF; CDR3nt: TGTGCCAGCAGCCTAGACAGGAAAGGAGCTTTCTTT
v_gene: TRBV5-5; abundance: .; j_gene: TRBJ2-1; d_gene: .; CDR3aa: CASSLGQAAGEQFF; CDR3nt: TGTGCCAGCAGCCTCGGGCAGGCCGCAGGGGAGCAGTTCTTC
v_gene: TRBV10-3; abundance: .; j_gene: TRBJ2-3; d_gene: TRBD1; CDR3aa: CAISDRVEGTDTQYF; CDR3nt: TGTGCCATCAGCGACAGGGTGGAGGGCACAGATACGCAGTATTTT
v_gene: TRBV5-1; abundance: .; j_gene: TRBJ1-4; d_gene: .; CDR3aa: CASSTVGSNEKLFF; CDR3nt: TGCGCCAGCAGTACGGTCGGGAGTAATGAAAAACTGTTTTTT
v_gene: TRBV9; abundance: .; j_gene: TRBJ1-4; d_gene: TRBD1; CDR3aa: CASSATGDTRGLFF; CDR3nt: TGTGCCAGCAGCGCAACAGGGGACACCCGTGGACTGTTTTTT
v_gene: TRBV7-8; abundance: once; j_gene: TRBJ1-5; d_gene: .; CDR3aa: CASSPTLGAQNRVQPQHF; CDR3nt: TGTGCCAGCAGCCCCACGCTGGGGGCTCAGAATAGGGTTCAGCCCCAGCATTTT
v_gene: TRBV4-1; abundance: .; j_gene: TRBJ2-3; d_gene: .; CDR3aa: CASSQWEGADTQYF; CDR3nt: TGCGCCAGCAGCCAATGGGAAGGGGCAGATACGCAGTATTTT
v_gene: TRBV6-4; abundance: .; j_gene: TRBJ2-1; d_gene: TRBD1; CDR3aa: CASSDSTGGYNEQFF; CDR3nt: TGTGCCAGCAGTGACTCGACAGGGGGCTACAATGAGCAGTTCTTC
v_gene: TRBV28; abundance: .; j_gene: TRBJ1-2; d_gene: TRBD1; CDR3aa: CASSLHRGRLPGGYTF; CDR3nt: TGTGCCAGCAGTTTGCACAGGGGGCGCCTGCCTGGCGGCTACACCTTC
v_gene: TRBV7-3; abundance: few; j_gene: TRBJ1-1; d_gene: TRBD1; CDR3aa: CASSQGVGTEAFF; CDR3nt: TGTGCCAGCAGCCAGGGGGTGGGCACTGAAGCTTTCTTT
v_gene: TRBV9; abundance: once; j_gene: TRBJ2-7; d_gene: .; CDR3aa: CASSDGEGGGYEQYF; CDR3nt: TGTGCCAGCAGCGACGGGGAGGGGGGGGGCTACGAGCAGTACTTC
v_gene: TRBV30; abundance: .; j_gene: TRBJ2-7; d_gene: TRBD2; CDR3aa: CAWTLAGGPLYYEQYF; CDR3nt: TGTGCCTGGACACTAGCGGGGGGCCCGTTATACTACGAGCAGTACTTC
v_gene: TRBV5-8; abundance: .; j_gene: TRBJ1-1; d_gene: .; CDR3aa: CASSLALARTEAFF; CDR3nt: TGTGCCAGCAGCTTGGCCTTGGCGCGGACTGAAGCTTTCTTT
v_gene: TRBV18; abundance: .; j_gene: TRBJ1-3; d_gene: .; CDR3aa: CASSPLAVSNTIYF; CDR3nt: TGTGCCAGCTCACCACTCGCAGTTTCCAACACCATATATTTT
v_gene: TRBV11-2; abundance: .; j_gene: TRBJ2-5; d_gene: TRBD1; CDR3aa: CASSLGGQGETQYF; CDR3nt: TGTGCCAGCAGCTTAGGGGGACAGGGGGAGACCCAGTACTTC
v_gene: TRBV27; abundance: .; j_gene: TRBJ2-7; d_gene: .; CDR3aa: CASSFSRVAEQYF; CDR3nt: TGTGCCAGCAGTTTCTCCAGGGTGGCCGAGCAGTACTTC
v_gene: TRBV6-1; abundance: .; j_gene: TRBJ1-5; d_gene: TRBD1; CDR3aa: CASSERRAGGQPQHF; CDR3nt: TGTGCCAGCAGTGAACGTCGGGCAGGGGGACAGCCCCAGCATTTT
v_gene: TRBV18; abundance: .; j_gene: TRBJ2-3; d_gene: TRBD2; CDR3aa: CASSPLERGSTDTQYF; CDR3nt: TGTGCCAGCTCACCACTGGAGCGGGGGAGCACAGATACGCAGTATTTT
v_gene: TRBV5-4; abundance: few; j_gene: TRBJ1-2; d_gene: TRBD1; CDR3aa: CASSPGQGANNYGYTF; CDR3nt: TGTGCCAGCAGCCCGGGACAGGGGGCAAATAACTATGGCTACACCTTC
v_gene: TRBV6-1; abundance: .; j_gene: TRBJ2-7; d_gene: TRBD2; CDR3aa: CASSEQRGPYEQYF; CDR3nt: TGTGCCAGCAGTGAACAGCGGGGTCCCTACGAGCAGTACTTC
v_gene: TRBV23-1; abundance: .; j_gene: TRBJ2-7; d_gene: .; CDR3aa: CAKEGTYEQYF; CDR3nt: TGCGCAAAGGAGGGAACCTACGAGCAGTACTTC
v_gene: TRBV12-2; abundance: .; j_gene: TRBJ1-4; d_gene: .; CDR3aa: CASRLVGGAREKLFF; CDR3nt: TGTGCAAGTCGCTTAGTCGGGGGGGCGCGGGAAAAACTGTTTTTT
v_gene: TRBV28; abundance: .; j_gene: TRBJ1-2; d_gene: TRBD1; CDR3aa: CASSPGQVFYGYTF; CDR3nt: TGTGCCAGCAGTCCGGGACAGGTGTTCTATGGCTACACCTTC
v_gene: TRBV18; abundance: .; j_gene: TRBJ2-3; d_gene: TRBD2; CDR3aa: CASSSAGGRDTQYF; CDR3nt: TGTGCCAGCTCATCGGCGGGGGGGCGAGATACGCAGTATTTT
v_gene: TRBV18; abundance: .; j_gene: TRBJ2-1; d_gene: .; CDR3aa: CASSAPVGGEQFF; CDR3nt: TGTGCCAGCTCAGCCCCTGTAGGCGGTGAGCAGTTCTTC
v_gene: TRBV19; abundance: .; j_gene: TRBJ1-3; d_gene: TRBD1; CDR3aa: CASSNRGSRDTIYF; CDR3nt: TGTGCCAGTAGTAACAGGGGTTCGAGGGACACCATATATTTT
v_gene: TRBV7-6; abundance: .; j_gene: TRBJ1-5; d_gene: .; CDR3aa: CASSLGTAGNQPQHF; CDR3nt: TGTGCCAGCAGCTTAGGCACAGCTGGCAATCAGCCCCAGCATTTT
v_gene: TRBV5-1; abundance: .; j_gene: TRBJ2-7; d_gene: .; CDR3aa: CASSLDSASYEQYF; CDR3nt: TGCGCCAGCAGCTTGGATAGTGCTTCCTACGAGCAGTACTTC
v_gene: TRBV19; abundance: .; j_gene: TRBJ1-4; d_gene: .; CDR3aa: CASSIRTGNNEKLFF; CDR3nt: TGTGCCAGTAGTATAAGAACAGGGAATAATGAAAAACTGTTTTTT
v_gene: TRBV11-3; abundance: .; j_gene: TRBJ2-7; d_gene: .; CDR3aa: CASSIGGVFPYEQYF; CDR3nt: TGTGCCAGCAGCATCGGCGGAGTTTTTCCCTACGAGCAGTACTTC
v_gene: TRBV5-1; abundance: .; j_gene: TRBJ2-5; d_gene: .; CDR3aa: CASSLELRVGQETQYF; CDR3nt: TGCGCCAGCAGCTTGGAATTGCGGGTGGGGCAAGAGACCCAGTACTTC
v_gene: TRBV30; abundance: .; j_gene: TRBJ2-2; d_gene: TRBD1; CDR3aa: CAWTQGATGELFF; CDR3nt: TGTGCCTGGACACAGGGGGCTACCGGGGAGCTGTTTTTT
v_gene: TRBV6-6; abundance: .; j_gene: TRBJ1-2; d_gene: .; CDR3aa: CASGRDNNYGYTF; CDR3nt: TGTGCCAGCGGGAGGGACAATAACTATGGCTACACCTTC
v_gene: TRBV5-3; abundance: few; j_gene: TRBJ1-2; d_gene: .; CDR3aa: CARSPQGNNYGYTF; CDR3nt: TGTGCCAGAAGCCCGCAGGGGAACAACTATGGCTACACCTTC
v_gene: TRBV19; abundance: .; j_gene: TRBJ1-1; d_gene: TRBD1; CDR3aa: CASSRDSMNTEAFF; CDR3nt: TGTGCCAGTAGTAGGGACAGCATGAACACTGAAGCTTTCTTT
v_gene: TRBV2; abundance: few; j_gene: TRBJ2-5; d_gene: .; CDR3aa: CASSESPGETQYF; CDR3nt: TGTGCCAGCAGTGAATCCCCGGGAGAGACCCAGTACTTC
v_gene: TRBV9; abundance: .; j_gene: TRBJ2-5; d_gene: .; CDR3aa: CASSGGPAGTQYF; CDR3nt: TGTGCCAGCAGCGGCGGGCCAGCGGGGACCCAGTACTTC
v_gene: TRBV5-1; abundance: few; j_gene: TRBJ1-1; d_gene: .; CDR3aa: CASSPRNRAKANTEAFF; CDR3nt: TGCGCCAGCAGCCCCCGGAACAGGGCGAAGGCGAACACTGAAGCTTTCTTT
v_gene: TRBV6-5; abundance: .; j_gene: TRBJ1-5; d_gene: .; CDR3aa: CASSLRPDLRQPQHF; CDR3nt: TGTGCCAGCAGTTTACGTCCCGATTTGAGGCAGCCCCAGCATTTT
v_gene: TRBV29-1; abundance: .; j_gene: TRBJ2-7; d_gene: TRBD2; CDR3aa: CSVGLAGSYEQYF; CDR3nt: TGCAGCGTGGGACTAGCGGGCTCCTACGAGCAGTACTTC
v_gene: TRBV7-2; abundance: .; j_gene: TRBJ1-5; d_gene: .; CDR3aa: CASSLALSSNQPQHF; CDR3nt: TGTGCCAGCAGCTTAGCTTTATCCAGCAATCAGCCCCAGCATTTT
v_gene: TRBV30; abundance: .; j_gene: TRBJ1-4; d_gene: .; CDR3aa: CAWSPHPNHETVKLFF; CDR3nt: TGTGCCTGGAGTCCCCACCCGAATCATGAAACAGTAAAACTGTTTTTT
v_gene: TRBV5-1; abundance: .; j_gene: TRBJ2-5; d_gene: TRBD2; CDR3aa: CASSLAAGSQETQYF; CDR3nt: TGCGCCAGCAGCTTGGCAGCGGGGAGCCAAGAGACCCAGTACTTC
v_gene: TRBV2; abundance: once; j_gene: TRBJ1-1; d_gene: TRBD1; CDR3aa: CASSAGTGMILNTEAFF; CDR3nt: TGTGCCAGCAGTGCCGGGACAGGGATGATACTGAACACTGAAGCTTTCTTT
v_gene: TRBV4-2; abundance: .; j_gene: TRBJ1-3; d_gene: TRBD1; CDR3aa: CASSTQTGRSDTIYF; CDR3nt: TGTGCCAGCAGCACCCAGACAGGGAGAAGTGACACCATATATTTT
v_gene: TRBV4-1; abundance: .; j_gene: TRBJ1-2; d_gene: TRBD1; CDR3aa: CASSQTGTAKYGYTF; CDR3nt: TGCGCCAGCAGCCAAACCGGGACAGCGAAGTATGGCTACACCTTC
v_gene: TRBV6-1; abundance: .; j_gene: TRBJ1-1; d_gene: TRBD1; CDR3aa: CASNVDRAAEAFF; CDR3nt: TGTGCCAGCAACGTGGACAGGGCCGCTGAAGCTTTCTTT
v_gene: TRBV7-9; abundance: .; j_gene: TRBJ2-5; d_gene: TRBD1; CDR3aa: CASSTDRGPETQYF; CDR3nt: TGTGCCAGCAGCACCGACAGGGGGCCTGAGACCCAGTACTTC
v_gene: TRBV5-1; abundance: .; j_gene: TRBJ2-1; d_gene: TRBD2; CDR3aa: CASSLGGTSGNEQFF; CDR3nt: TGCGCCAGCAGCTTGGGCGGGACTAGCGGCAATGAGCAGTTCTTC
v_gene: TRBV29-1; abundance: .; j_gene: TRBJ1-5; d_gene: .; CDR3aa: CSVAGQYSNQPQHF; CDR3nt: TGCAGCGTTGCTGGTCAGTATAGCAATCAGCCCCAGCATTTT
v_gene: TRBV2; abundance: .; j_gene: TRBJ2-1; d_gene: .; CDR3aa: CASTQNRGGNEQFF; CDR3nt: TGTGCCAGCACCCAAAATAGGGGGGGCAATGAGCAGTTCTTC
v_gene: TRBV27; abundance: .; j_gene: TRBJ1-2; d_gene: TRBD1; CDR3aa: CASSSGTGIYGYTF; CDR3nt: TGTGCCAGCAGCTCCGGGACAGGGATCTATGGCTACACCTTC
v_gene: TRBV19; abundance: .; j_gene: TRBJ1-1; d_gene: .; CDR3aa: CASSGRQWDTEAFF; CDR3nt: TGTGCCAGTAGTGGGCGACAGTGGGACACTGAAGCTTTCTTT
v_gene: TRBV25-1; abundance: once; j_gene: TRBJ1-2; d_gene: TRBD1; CDR3aa: CASEDNRGYGYTF; CDR3nt: TGTGCCAGCGAAGATAACAGGGGATATGGCTACACCTTC
v_gene: TRBV6-1; abundance: .; j_gene: TRBJ2-7; d_gene: .; CDR3aa: CASSEDYRWSYEQYF; CDR3nt: TGTGCCAGCAGTGAAGACTATCGTTGGAGCTACGAGCAGTACTTC
v_gene: TRBV19; abundance: .; j_gene: TRBJ1-6; d_gene: .; CDR3aa: CARRKARAVNSPLHF; CDR3nt: TGTGCCAGGCGCAAAGCGAGGGCTGTTAACTCCCCCCTCCACTTT
v_gene: TRBV4-1; abundance: .; j_gene: TRBJ2-4; d_gene: .; CDR3aa: CASSQDEASAEPKRNIQYF; CDR3nt: TGCGCCAGCAGCCAAGACGAGGCTAGTGCGGAACCTAAGAGAAACATTCAGTACTTC
v_gene: TRBV4-1; abundance: .; j_gene: TRBJ1-4; d_gene: .; CDR3aa: CASSQPGRGSEKLFF; CDR3nt: TGCGCCAGCAGCCAACCTGGAAGGGGGAGCGAAAAACTGTTTTTT